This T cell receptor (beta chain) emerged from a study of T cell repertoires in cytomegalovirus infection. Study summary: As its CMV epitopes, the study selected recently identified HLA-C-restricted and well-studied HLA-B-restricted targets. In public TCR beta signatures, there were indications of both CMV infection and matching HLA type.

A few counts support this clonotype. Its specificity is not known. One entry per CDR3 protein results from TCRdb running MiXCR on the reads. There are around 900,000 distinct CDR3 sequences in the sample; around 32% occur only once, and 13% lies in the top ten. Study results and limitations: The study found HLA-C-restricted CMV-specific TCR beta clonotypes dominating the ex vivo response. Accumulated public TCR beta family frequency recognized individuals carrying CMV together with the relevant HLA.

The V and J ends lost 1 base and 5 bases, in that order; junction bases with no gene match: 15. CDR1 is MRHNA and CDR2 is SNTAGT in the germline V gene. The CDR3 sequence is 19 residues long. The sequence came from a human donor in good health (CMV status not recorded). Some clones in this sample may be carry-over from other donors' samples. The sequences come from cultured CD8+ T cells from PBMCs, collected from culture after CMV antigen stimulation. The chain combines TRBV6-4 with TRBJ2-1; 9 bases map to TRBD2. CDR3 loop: CASSDYWGGGAGSHNEQFF. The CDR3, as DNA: TGTGCCAGCAGTGACTATTGGGGCGGGGGGGCCGGTTCACACAATGAGCAGTTCTTC.